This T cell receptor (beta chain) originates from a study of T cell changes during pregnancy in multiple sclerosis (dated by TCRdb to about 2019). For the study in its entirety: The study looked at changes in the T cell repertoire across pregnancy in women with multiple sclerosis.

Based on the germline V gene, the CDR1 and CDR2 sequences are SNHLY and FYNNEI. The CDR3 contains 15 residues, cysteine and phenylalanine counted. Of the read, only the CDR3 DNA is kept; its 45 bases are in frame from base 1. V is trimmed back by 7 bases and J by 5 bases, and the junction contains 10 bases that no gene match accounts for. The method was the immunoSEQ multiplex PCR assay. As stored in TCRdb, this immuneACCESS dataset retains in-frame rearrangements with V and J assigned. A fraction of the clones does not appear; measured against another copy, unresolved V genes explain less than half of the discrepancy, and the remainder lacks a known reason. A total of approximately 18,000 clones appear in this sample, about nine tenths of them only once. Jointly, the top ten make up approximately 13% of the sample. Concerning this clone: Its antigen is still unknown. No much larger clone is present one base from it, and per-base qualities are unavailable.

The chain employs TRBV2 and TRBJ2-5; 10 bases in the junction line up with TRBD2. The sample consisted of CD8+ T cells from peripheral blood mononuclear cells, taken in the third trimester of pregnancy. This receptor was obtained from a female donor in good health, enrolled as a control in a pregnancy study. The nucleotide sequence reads TGTGCCAGCATGGGAGCGGGGGGGCCCGGGGAGACCCAGTACTTC. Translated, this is CASMGAGGPGETQYF.